These 30 T cell receptor beta chains came from one sample sequenced in a study of cytomegalovirus exposure and HLA in healthy donors. The PCR contained 60 Vbeta and 13 Jbeta primers. The table came from immunoSEQ multiplex PCR; TCRdb's copy has only in-frame clones and leaves some out. The top ten clones hold less than 3% of a sample with over 110,000 clones, 82% of them seen once. The sample taken for sequencing was PBMCs. The receptors were sampled from a male donor in good health and CMV-seronegative.

The rearrangement joins TRBV13 to TRBJ2-3; 10 nucleotides line up with TRBD2. The trim removed 2 bases at V and 2 bases at J, leaving 4 bases unmatched. There are 16 residues in the CDR3. Germline-derived CDR1 and CDR2 are PRHDT and FYEKMQ (reference sequence). CDR3 amino acids: CASSLSGTSDTDTQYF. The CDR3 DNA reads TGTGCCAGCAGCTTATCCGGGACTAGCGACACAGATACGCAGTATTTT.

The chain carries TRBV28 and TRBJ2-7, with 10 bases that match TRBD2. This CDR3 contains 13 residues. V was clipped by 11 bases and J by 1 base; unmatched bases: 5. Germline CDR1 MDHEN, CDR2 SYDVKM. The CDR3 coding sequence is TGTGCCGGATCTAGCGGGAGATCCTACGAGCAGTACTTC. Translated, it gives CAGSSGRSYEQYF.

This sequence joins TRBV19 and TRBJ2-5; 9 bases are shared with TRBD2. This CDR3 contains 14 residues. Germline V CDR1 and CDR2: LNHDA, SQIVND (reference sequence). With 8 bases clipped from V and 5 bases from J, the junction kept 9 bases outside the gene matches. The CDR3 spells CASARLADGETQYF. The CDR3 DNA sequence: TGTGCCAGTGCCAGACTAGCGGATGGGGAGACCCAGTACTTC.

The rearrangement links TRBV4-1 to TRBJ2-1, with D perhaps TRBD1 (5 bases). The CDR3 has 17 amino acids. Germline values: CDR1 MGHRA, CDR2 YSYEKL. V lost 3 bases to trimming and J lost 0 bases, with 15 bases between them. The CDR3 bases are TGCGCCAGCAGCCACGCCATTCGAGACAGCTCCTACAATGAGCAGTTCTTC. This gives the protein CASSHAIRDSSYNEQFF.

The V gene is TRBV7-2, the J gene TRBJ1-2, with a tentative D call TRBD1 (5 bases). The CDR3 contains 13 residues. Germline CDR1 reads SGHTA; CDR2 reads FQGNSA. The germline V and J ends were trimmed by 1 base and 9 bases, with 12 bases remaining between them. In DNA form, the CDR3 reads TGTGCCAGCAGCTTAGGCCCAGGGAGGAGCTACACCTTC. Translating it yields CASSLGPGRSYTF. Full variable domain (remainder filled in from reference TRBV7-2 and TRBJ1-2): GAGVSQSPSNKVTEKGKDVELRCDPISGHTALYWYRQSLGQGLEFLIYFQGNSAPDKSGLPSDRFSAERTGGSVSTLTIQRTQQEDSAVYLCASSLGPGRSYTFGSGTRLTVV.

This rearrangement joins TRBV7-9 to TRBJ1-1; TRBD1 agrees at 7 bases. V dropped 1 base and J dropped 6; count of bases not matched to a gene: 8. The CDR3 has 15 amino acids. Germline lookup yields CDR1 SEHNR and CDR2 FQNEAQ (reference sequence). For the CDR3, the DNA is TGTGCCAGCAGCTTAGTGACAGGGATAAGAGCTGAAGCTTTCTTT. It yields the protein CASSLVTGIRAEAFF.

The V and J genes are TRBV29-1 and TRBJ2-7; weak D call: TRBD2 (5 bases). CDR3 length: 13 residues. Germline CDR1 and CDR2: SQVTM and ANQGSEA. Trimming took off 7 bases at V and 7 bases at J, with 20 bases between the two ends. This CDR3 is CSALDTRSGEQYF. CDR3 nucleotide sequence: TGCAGCGCCTTAGATACCCGGTCGGGGGAGCAGTACTTC.

The chain uses TRBV14 and TRBJ2-7; D might be TRBD2 (6 bases). The CDR3 totals 14 residues. Trimming took off 4 bases at V and 0 bases at J, with 10 bases between the two ends. CDR1 and CDR2 (germline): SGHDN, FVKESK. This chain's CDR3 is CASSLTGSSYEQYF. CDR3 sequence (DNA): TGTGCCAGCAGCCTTACCGGGAGCTCCTACGAGCAGTACTTC. Variable domain in full (rest from reference TRBV14 and TRBJ2-7): EAGVTQFPSHSVIEKGQTVTLRCDPISGHDNLYWYRRVMGKEIKFLLHFVKESKQDESGMPNNRFLAERTGGTYSTLKVQPAELEDSGVYFCASSLTGSSYEQYFGPGTRLTVT.

The CDR3 region is CASKTLTGRGRTYEQYF. The CDR3 nucleotides are TGTGCCAGCAAGACCCTTACGGGCAGGGGGCGTACCTACGAGCAGTACTTC. V is TRBV7-8 and J is TRBJ2-7, with TRBD1 identical over 8 bases. The CDR3 consists of 17 residues. From germline, CDR1 is SGHVS and CDR2 FQNEAQ. The V gene end was trimmed by 7 bases and the J gene end by 2 bases; junction bases not matched to a gene: 16. The variable domain in full, with the rest retrieved from reference TRBV7-8 and TRBJ2-7, is GAGVSQSPRYKVAKRGQDVALRCDPISGHVSLFWYQQALGQGPEFLTYFQNEAQLDKSGLPSDRFFAERPEGSVSTLKIQRTQQEDSAVYLCASKTLTGRGRTYEQYFGPGTRLTVT.

This chain connects TRBV5-6 to TRBJ1-1; TRBD1 agrees at 8 bases. V shed 0 bases and J 0 bases; nucleotides not matched to a gene: 4. The CDR3 length is 16 residues. Germline CDR1 SGHDT, CDR2 YYEEEE. CDR3 protein: CASSLGTGTVNTEAFF. CDR3 in DNA: TGTGCCAGCAGCTTGGGGACAGGGACTGTGAACACTGAAGCTTTCTTT.

This clone was observed once. The rearrangement uses TRBV30 and TRBJ2-5; maybe TRBD2 (5 bases). Between the trimmed V and J ends, which lost 4 bases and 2 bases, there was a span of 11 bases. This CDR3 spans 13 amino acids. CDR1 is GTSNPN and CDR2 is SVGIG in the germline V gene (reference sequence). The CDR3 coding sequence is TGTGCCTGGATGGAGGCCTCACAAGAGACCCAGTACTTC. It yields the protein CAWMEASQETQYF.

The chain couples TRBV5-1 to TRBJ2-3; 7 bases match TRBD1. The germline gives CDR1 SGHRS, CDR2 YFSETQ. V dropped 6 bases and J dropped 1; count of bases not matched to a gene: 11. This CDR3 contains 16 residues. CDR3 protein: CASTLGTAARTDTQYF. The CDR3 DNA sequence: TGCGCCAGCACCCTTGGGACAGCGGCACGCACAGATACGCAGTATTTT.

The chain carries TRBV15 and TRBJ2-2, with 7 bases that match TRBD1. V trimming: 1 base; J trimming: 1 base; junction bases outside the gene matches: 3. The germline V gene has CDR1 LNHNV and CDR2 YYDKDF (reference sequence). CDR3 size: 16 residues. CDR3 sequence: CATSRVGQVNTGELFF. The CDR3, as DNA: TGTGCCACCAGCAGAGTCGGACAGGTGAACACCGGGGAGCTGTTTTTT. Full variable domain (remainder filled in from reference TRBV15 and TRBJ2-2): DAMVIQNPRYQVTQFGKPVTLSCSQTLNHNVMYWYQQKSSQAPKLLFHYYDKDFNNEADTPDNFQSRRPNTSFCFLDIRSPGLGDTAMYLCATSRVGQVNTGELFFGEGSRLTVL.

J is TRBJ1-1 and V is TRBV29-1, with 8 bases aligning to TRBD1. Germline V gene sequence: CDR1 SQVTM, CDR2 ANQGSEA. The J segment lost 0 bases and the V segment lost 7 bases, leaving 10 bases of the junction unmatched. CDR3 size: 15 residues. CDR3 DNA: TGCAGCGGAACCGCAGGGGGCATGATGAACACTGAAGCTTTCTTT. The encoded protein is CSGTAGGMMNTEAFF.

This clone occurred a few times. The rearrangement joins TRBV6-6 to TRBJ2-3; maybe TRBD2 (6 bases). The CDR3 loop spans 14 amino acids. V lost 2 bases, J lost 1 base, and 7 bases lay in between. Germline CDR1 reads MNHNY; CDR2 reads SVGAGI (reference sequence). The CDR3 DNA is TGTGCCAGCAGTTACGGGACTGGCACAGATACGCAGTATTTT. Translated, it gives CASSYGTGTDTQYF.

The chain is built from TRBV4-1 and TRBJ1-5; 9 bases fit TRBD1. The J segment lost 9 bases and the V segment lost 2 bases, leaving 8 bases of the junction unmatched. Germline V lookup: CDR1 MGHRA, CDR2 YSYEKL. The CDR3 sequence is 15 residues long. The CDR3 nucleotides read TGCGCCAGCAGCCAACCAGACAGGGGGGGACGGCCCCAGCATTTT. This gives the protein CASSQPDRGGRPQHF.

The chain employs TRBV29-1 and TRBJ2-7; tentative D call: TRBD1 (6 bases). From germline, CDR1 is SQVTM and CDR2 ANQGSEA. V lost 7 bases and J 0 bases, leaving 13 bases between the germline ends. The CDR3 consists of 13 residues. CDR3 DNA sequence: TGCAGCGCGCAAACAGGGAGCTCCTACGAGCAGTACTTC. Protein product: CSAQTGSSYEQYF.

The rearrangement links TRBV6-5 to TRBJ1-1; 8 bases align to TRBD1. CDR3 length: 12 residues. V lost 7 bases and J lost 9; bases outside the gene matches: 7. Per the germline V gene, CDR1 is MNHEY and CDR2 is SVGAGI. In DNA form, the CDR3 reads TGTGCCAGCATAGACCTCAGGGGGCAAGCTTTCTTT. It yields the protein CASIDLRGQAFF.

The rearrangement uses TRBV4-1 and TRBJ2-7; D ambiguous. V was cut by 2 bases and J by 3 bases, with 11 bases left in between. The length of the CDR3 is 14 residues. Germline CDR1 and CDR2: MGHRA and YSYEKL. The DNA for the CDR3 is TGCGCCAGCAGCCAATACAGCATAGACTACGAGCAGTACTTC. Translating gives CASSQYSIDYEQYF.

The V call is TRBV27, the J call TRBJ1-2; TRBD1 aligns across 9 bases. Germline CDR1 reads MNHEY; CDR2 reads SMNVEV (reference sequence). The junction had 9 bases not matched to a gene; V was cut back by 5 bases and J by 5 bases. The CDR3 extends over 15 amino acids. The CDR3 spells CASSPGQGSRYGYTF. Here the CDR3 DNA reads TGTGCCAGCAGTCCGGGACAGGGTAGCAGGTATGGCTACACCTTC.

CDR3 region: CASSLASNTEAFF. Here the CDR3 DNA reads TGCGCCAGCAGCTTGGCCTCGAACACTGAAGCTTTCTTT. This chain links TRBV5-1 with TRBJ1-1; D unclear. The CDR3 spans 13 residues. Germline CDR1 is SGHRS and CDR2 is YFSETQ. V was shortened by 0 bases and J by 1 base, with 4 bases between the two germline ends.

V is TRBV4-3 and J is TRBJ2-5; D might be TRBD2 (6 bases). Trimming removed 2 bases from V and 1 base from J, with 8 bases in between. CDR3 size: 14 residues. The germline gives CDR1 LGHNA, CDR2 YSLEER. CDR3: CASSQSGLQETQYF. CDR3 bases: TGCGCCAGCAGCCAATCGGGACTCCAAGAGACCCAGTACTTC.

J is TRBJ2-7 and V is TRBV4-2; a possible D gene is TRBD1 (6 bases). Germline CDR1 reads LGHNA; CDR2 reads YNFKEQ. The V and J ends lost 4 bases and 6 bases respectively, with 16 bases between them. CDR3 size: 14 residues. The CDR3: CASSRGGEFLEQYF. CDR3 nucleotides: TGTGCCAGCAGCCGAGGGGGTGAGTTTCTCGAGCAGTACTTC.

In the case of this clone: A much bigger clone sits one base away, suggesting this may be a read error. At the DNA level, this CDR3 is encoded by other sequences in the same sample as well. The V gene is TRBV9, the J gene TRBJ2-7, with 7 bases aligning to TRBD1. V gave up 3 bases and J gave up 3 bases; unmatched junction bases: 0. Germline loops: CDR1 SGDLS, CDR2 YYNGEE. This CDR3 is 12 amino acids long. CDR3 DNA sequence: TGTGCCAGCAGCGGGGACAGCTACGAGCAGTACTTC. As protein: CASSGDSYEQYF.

As to this clone: At one end, the junction sequence differs from germline, possibly due to a read error. This chain connects TRBV6-4 to TRBJ2-2; the match to TRBD2 covers 8 bases. CDR1 is MRHNA, CDR2 SNTAGT, per germline. The CDR3 length is 16 residues. CDR3 amino acids: CASSDGAGGVTGELLF. The CDR3 DNA reads TGTGCCAGCAGTGACGGGGCGGGAGGAGTCACCGGGGAGCTGCTTTTT.

J is TRBJ2-5 and V is TRBV20-1; 8 nucleotides align to TRBD1. The CDR3 totals 11 residues. The J segment lost 7 bases and the V segment lost 8 bases, leaving 6 bases of the junction unmatched. Germline lookup yields CDR1 DFQATT and CDR2 SNEGSKA (reference sequence). CDR3 amino acids: CSPGQDGTQYF. The CDR3 DNA sequence: TGCAGTCCGGGACAGGATGGGACCCAGTACTTC.

V is TRBV25-1 and J is TRBJ2-3, with D possibly TRBD2 on 5 matching bases. Between the trimmed V and J ends, which lost 0 bases and 2 bases, there was a span of 9 bases. Germline loops: CDR1 MGHDK, CDR2 SYGVNS. The CDR3 is 15 residues long. The CDR3 loop is CASSEYGGPTDTQYF. DNA for the CDR3: TGTGCCAGCAGTGAATACGGCGGGCCCACAGATACGCAGTATTTT.

V and J are TRBV21-1 and TRBJ2-3; the table's D call of TRBD2 was not tested on the DNA. TRBV21-1 is a known pseudogene. The length of the CDR3 is 16 residues. DNA for the CDR3: TGTGCCAGCAGGGGAGATCTAGCGGGAGGGACAGATACGCAGTATTTT. Encoded protein: CASRGDLAGGTDTQYF.

The chain's CDR3 is CASSTPPWAGTSMKQFF. The CDR3 coding sequence is TGTGCCAGCAGTACACCTCCATGGGCGGGCACATCAATGAAACAGTTCTTC. V usage is TRBV27 and J usage is TRBJ2-1; D perhaps matches TRBD2 (5 bases). Germline assignment: CDR1 MNHEY and CDR2 SMNVEV (reference sequence). This CDR3 is 17 amino acids long. V shed 5 bases and J shed 13 bases, with 30 bases lying between them.

In this sample, this clone turned up once. This chain joins TRBV30 and TRBJ1-3, with D maybe TRBD1 (6 bases). This CDR3 has 17 residues. Germline CDR1 and CDR2: GTSNPN and SVGIG (reference sequence). Deletions cut 5 bases from V and 0 bases from J, with 20 bases between. In DNA form, the CDR3 reads TGTGCCTGGGAGCTTGGACAGCTCGGACTCTCTGGAAACACCATATATTTT. It encodes CAWELGQLGLSGNTIYF.